This is a list of T cell receptor beta chains from one sample in a study of T cell repertoires in cytomegalovirus infection. TCRdb recomputed calls from the reads with MiXCR, one row per CDR3 protein. The table records roughly 570,000 distinct CDR3 sequences, 40% of them present only once. Which antigens these TCRs recognize remains unknown. Sample: cultured PBMCs, taken from culture after CMV antigen stimulation. These receptors all stem from a human donor in good health (CMV status not recorded). Some clones in this sample may be carry-over from other donors' samples. Both conserved end residues are part of each CDR3. D genes are given only for firm matches. Clone size appears in some rows only: once, few, many, or a class for an expanded clone.

cdr3_nt: TGTGCCAGCGCTGGGGGGACAGCGGACTATGGCTACACCTTC
cdr3_aa: CASAGGTADYGYTF
cdr3_length: 14
d_call: TRBD1
clone_size: -
v_call: TRBV6-2/TRBV6-3
j_call: TRBJ1-2

cdr3_nt: TGCGCCAGCAGCACCGGGACAGGGAGAAATGAGCAGTTCTTC
cdr3_aa: CASSTGTGRNEQFF
cdr3_length: 14
d_call: TRBD1
clone_size: -
v_call: TRBV5-1
j_call: TRBJ2-1

cdr3_nt: TGTGCCAGCAGCTCTAACCTAGAGACCCAGTACTTC
cdr3_aa: CASSSNLETQYF
cdr3_length: 12
d_call: -
clone_size: few
v_call: TRBV7-2
j_call: TRBJ2-5

cdr3_nt: TGTGCCAGCAGCTTAGGAGCAGGGGAAGATACGCAGTATTTT
cdr3_aa: CASSLGAGEDTQYF
cdr3_length: 14
d_call: -
clone_size: -
v_call: TRBV7-6
j_call: TRBJ2-3

cdr3_nt: TGTGCCAGCAGCTCCACGGCCCTCAATCAGCCCCAGCATTTT
cdr3_aa: CASSSTALNQPQHF
cdr3_length: 14
d_call: -
clone_size: -
v_call: TRBV11-2
j_call: TRBJ1-5

cdr3_nt: TGTGCCAGTAGTATGGACTCCGGGACAGCCCTAAACTATGGCTACACCTTC
cdr3_aa: CASSMDSGTALNYGYTF
cdr3_length: 17
d_call: TRBD1
clone_size: once
v_call: TRBV19
j_call: TRBJ1-2

cdr3_nt: TGTGCCAGCAGCAAGACAGGGTACGGGAGCAATCAGCCCCAGCATTTT
cdr3_aa: CASSKTGYGSNQPQHF
cdr3_length: 16
d_call: TRBD1
clone_size: -
v_call: TRBV6-1
j_call: TRBJ1-5

cdr3_nt: TGTGCCAGCAGTTCCACCCCAGGACAGGCGCCCTACGAGCAGTACTTC
cdr3_aa: CASSSTPGQAPYEQYF
cdr3_length: 16
d_call: TRBD1
clone_size: -
v_call: TRBV27
j_call: TRBJ2-7

cdr3_nt: TGTGCCAGCAGTGACGCGTCACGGGAGACCCAGTACTTC
cdr3_aa: CASSDASRETQYF
cdr3_length: 13
d_call: -
clone_size: -
v_call: TRBV2
j_call: TRBJ2-5

cdr3_nt: TGTGCCAGCAGCTTTAGTTATGGGACCTACGAGCAGTACTTC
cdr3_aa: CASSFSYGTYEQYF
cdr3_length: 14
d_call: -
clone_size: once
v_call: TRBV7-2
j_call: TRBJ2-7

cdr3_nt: TGTGCCAGCAGCGCCGGTCCCCCTGACTACGAGCAGTACTTC
cdr3_aa: CASSAGPPDYEQYF
cdr3_length: 14
d_call: -
clone_size: few
v_call: TRBV11-3
j_call: TRBJ2-7

cdr3_nt: TGCAGTGCTAGACTCCCAGGGACTAGCGGGGCCGGGGAGCTGTTTTTT
cdr3_aa: CSARLPGTSGAGELFF
cdr3_length: 16
d_call: TRBD2
clone_size: -
v_call: TRBV20-1
j_call: TRBJ2-2

cdr3_nt: TGTGCCAGTAGATCCGGACAGGTGGGGGCCAACGTCCTGACTTTC
cdr3_aa: CASRSGQVGANVLTF
cdr3_length: 15
d_call: TRBD1
clone_size: once
v_call: TRBV19
j_call: TRBJ2-6

cdr3_nt: TGTGCCAGCAGCGCCCGCGGGGGCCGGATTCTCGAGCAGTACTTC
cdr3_aa: CASSARGGRILEQYF
cdr3_length: 15
d_call: -
clone_size: -
v_call: TRBV7-9
j_call: TRBJ2-7

cdr3_nt: TGTGCCAGCACCCGACTAGCGGGGGGGTTATCCGGGGAGCTGTTTTTT
cdr3_aa: CASTRLAGGLSGELFF
cdr3_length: 16
d_call: TRBD2
clone_size: -
v_call: TRBV27
j_call: TRBJ2-2

cdr3_nt: TGTGCCAGCAGCCGCCTGGAGACCCAGTACTTC
cdr3_aa: CASSRLETQYF
cdr3_length: 11
d_call: -
clone_size: many
v_call: TRBV6-2/TRBV6-3
j_call: TRBJ2-5

cdr3_nt: TGTGCCAGCAAGCAGGGTATTAATTACGAGCAGTACTTC
cdr3_aa: CASKQGINYEQYF
cdr3_length: 13
d_call: -
clone_size: -
v_call: TRBV6-2/TRBV6-3
j_call: TRBJ2-7

cdr3_nt: TGTGCCAGTAGTATAGATTATAGCGGGAGCTACAATGAGCAGTTCTTC
cdr3_aa: CASSIDYSGSYNEQFF
cdr3_length: 16
d_call: TRBD2
clone_size: -
v_call: TRBV19
j_call: TRBJ2-1

cdr3_nt: TGTGCCAGCAGCCCAGGCAGGGGCCCCTCACCCCTCCACTTT
cdr3_aa: CASSPGRGPSPLHF
cdr3_length: 14
d_call: -
clone_size: -
v_call: TRBV2
j_call: TRBJ1-6

cdr3_nt: TGTGCCAGCAGGCCGACAGGGTATGAAGACTATGGCTACACCTTC
cdr3_aa: CASRPTGYEDYGYTF
cdr3_length: 15
d_call: TRBD1
clone_size: -
v_call: TRBV27
j_call: TRBJ1-2

cdr3_nt: TGTGCCTGGAGTCTCGGGACAGGGGATGGAAATTCACCCCTCCACTTT
cdr3_aa: CAWSLGTGDGNSPLHF
cdr3_length: 16
d_call: TRBD1
clone_size: -
v_call: TRBV30
j_call: TRBJ1-6

cdr3_nt: TGTGCCAGCAGCTTAGCGCATTCCGGAAGCCTAAGCGGCTATGGCTACACCTTC
cdr3_aa: CASSLAHSGSLSGYGYTF
cdr3_length: 18
d_call: -
clone_size: -
v_call: TRBV7-6
j_call: TRBJ1-2

cdr3_nt: TGCAGTGCTAGAGATATTGGGCAGGCGGTGACGGAGCAGTTCTTC
cdr3_aa: CSARDIGQAVTEQFF
cdr3_length: 15
d_call: -
clone_size: -
v_call: TRBV20-1
j_call: TRBJ2-1

cdr3_nt: TGCAGTGCTAGAGGGGGGAGGACTGAAGCTTTCTTT
cdr3_aa: CSARGGRTEAFF
cdr3_length: 12
d_call: -
clone_size: -
v_call: TRBV20-1
j_call: TRBJ1-1

cdr3_nt: TGTGCCAGCAGCTTAGGACTACCCCACGGGGAGCTGTTTTTT
cdr3_aa: CASSLGLPHGELFF
cdr3_length: 14
d_call: -
clone_size: -
v_call: TRBV7-6
j_call: TRBJ2-2

cdr3_nt: TGTGCCAGCAGCTTTCGAACAGGGGCGACTAATGAAAAACTGTTTTTT
cdr3_aa: CASSFRTGATNEKLFF
cdr3_length: 16
d_call: TRBD1
clone_size: -
v_call: TRBV14
j_call: TRBJ1-4

cdr3_nt: TGTGCCAGCAGCTCGAGGGGCGCGAACACTGAAGCTTTCTTT
cdr3_aa: CASSSRGANTEAFF
cdr3_length: 14
d_call: -
clone_size: many
v_call: TRBV7-2
j_call: TRBJ1-1

cdr3_nt: TGCAGCGTTGGTTACGGGAACACCGGGGAGCTGTTTTTT
cdr3_aa: CSVGYGNTGELFF
cdr3_length: 13
d_call: -
clone_size: -
v_call: TRBV29-1
j_call: TRBJ2-2

cdr3_nt: TGTGCCAGCAGCTCGAGACTAGCGCTGAGCACAGATACGCAGTATTTT
cdr3_aa: CASSSRLALSTDTQYF
cdr3_length: 16
d_call: TRBD2
clone_size: -
v_call: TRBV11-2
j_call: TRBJ2-3

cdr3_nt: TGTGCCAGCAACATGGCCCCCCGTGTATACAGGGTTGCGAACACCGGGGAGCTGTTTTTT
cdr3_aa: CASNMAPRVYRVANTGELFF
cdr3_length: 20
d_call: -
clone_size: -
v_call: TRBV6-1
j_call: TRBJ2-2

cdr3_nt: TGTGCCAGCAGTTTCACAGGGCGAGATCAGCCCCAGCATTTT
cdr3_aa: CASSFTGRDQPQHF
cdr3_length: 14
d_call: -
clone_size: -
v_call: TRBV12-3/TRBV12-4
j_call: TRBJ1-5

cdr3_nt: TGTGCCAGTAGTTATGGCACCTTTCTCTATGGCTACACCTTC
cdr3_aa: CASSYGTFLYGYTF
cdr3_length: 14
d_call: -
clone_size: -
v_call: TRBV19
j_call: TRBJ1-2

cdr3_nt: TGTGCTAGTGGTTTCGGGGGAACCTACAATGAGCAGTTCTTC
cdr3_aa: CASGFGGTYNEQFF
cdr3_length: 14
d_call: -
clone_size: few
v_call: TRBV12-5
j_call: TRBJ2-1

cdr3_nt: TGTGCCAGCTGGAGGCCTCAGGGAGATGGCTACACCTTC
cdr3_aa: CASWRPQGDGYTF
cdr3_length: 13
d_call: -
clone_size: -
v_call: TRBV27
j_call: TRBJ1-2

cdr3_nt: TGTGCCAGCAGCATCACACAGGCAAACACTGAAGCTTTCTTT
cdr3_aa: CASSITQANTEAFF
cdr3_length: 14
d_call: -
clone_size: -
v_call: TRBV7-2
j_call: TRBJ1-1

cdr3_nt: TGTGCCAGCAGCTCACTGGACTACCTCAGGGGCACTGAAGCTTTCTTT
cdr3_aa: CASSSLDYLRGTEAFF
cdr3_length: 16
d_call: -
clone_size: many
v_call: TRBV7-2
j_call: TRBJ1-1

cdr3_nt: TGTGCCAGCAGTTTAATGACAGGCTATGGCTACACCTTC
cdr3_aa: CASSLMTGYGYTF
cdr3_length: 13
d_call: -
clone_size: -
v_call: TRBV27
j_call: TRBJ1-2

cdr3_nt: TGCGCCAGCAGCTCCGGGACAGCTTTGACAGATACGCAGTATTTT
cdr3_aa: CASSSGTALTDTQYF
cdr3_length: 15
d_call: TRBD1
clone_size: -
v_call: TRBV5-1
j_call: TRBJ2-3

cdr3_nt: TGTGCCAGCAGCTTAGCAGGGACTAGCTTTTCCTACGAGCAGTACTTC
cdr3_aa: CASSLAGTSFSYEQYF
cdr3_length: 16
d_call: TRBD2
clone_size: few
v_call: TRBV7-2
j_call: TRBJ2-7

cdr3_nt: TGTGCCAGCAGCCCTAACCGACTAGGAGCAGATACGCAGTATTTT
cdr3_aa: CASSPNRLGADTQYF
cdr3_length: 15
d_call: -
clone_size: -
v_call: TRBV7-2
j_call: TRBJ2-3

cdr3_nt: TGTGCCAGTAGTATACCGCTGACTAGCGGGGGCAACACCGGGGAGCTGTTTTTT
cdr3_aa: CASSIPLTSGGNTGELFF
cdr3_length: 18
d_call: TRBD2
clone_size: -
v_call: TRBV19
j_call: TRBJ2-2

cdr3_nt: TGTGCCAGTAGTATTTCAGGGGCCTACAATGAGCAGTTCTTC
cdr3_aa: CASSISGAYNEQFF
cdr3_length: 14
d_call: -
clone_size: few
v_call: TRBV19
j_call: TRBJ2-1